These 21 T cell receptor beta chains came from one sample sequenced in a study of shared clonotypes between healthy human individuals (dated by TCRdb to about 2020). The receptor library was made with the immunoSEQ multiplex PCR assay. TCRdb took this table from immuneACCESS and kept in-frame rearrangements with V and J called. Such tables lack part of the clones; where checked against another copy, unresolved V genes explain under half of the gap, and the rest is unexplained. For this sample the table gives 1,500,000 or so clones, of which about 98.5% were detected only once. The top ten clones comprise approximately 0.4% of the sample. Sequenced: naive CD4+ T cells sorted from blood. Taken with the paper, the label for cell subset or site translates to: CD45RA+ positively selected. These receptors originate from a man younger than 40 in good health.

This clone was seen once. The rearrangement uses TRBV5-1 and TRBJ1-2; 9 bases match TRBD1. Germline V lookup: CDR1 SGHRS, CDR2 YFSETQ. CDR3 length: 15 amino acids. V gave up 5 bases and J gave up 7 bases; unmatched junction bases: 12. This CDR3 is CASSLRTGDIGGYTF. CDR3 sequence (DNA): TGCGCCAGCAGTCTCAGGACAGGGGACATCGGTGGCTACACCTTC.

In DNA, the CDR3 is TGTGCCAGCAGTGTTTCGAACACTGAAGCTTTCTTT. Protein sequence: CASSVSNTEAFF. V usage is TRBV2 and J usage is TRBJ1-1; D is unresolved. Trimming shortened V by 4 bases and J by 1 base, and 4 bases separated the two germline ends. Germline V lookup: CDR1 SNHLY, CDR2 FYNNEI. The CDR3 runs 12 residues.

This chain uses TRBV28 with TRBJ2-2, with 11 bases identical to TRBD2. The germline CDR1 and CDR2 sequences are MDHEN and SYDVKM. After removal of 9 bases from V and 0 bases from J, the junction contained 9 bases not matched to a gene. CDR3 length: 17 amino acids. The CDR3 coding sequence is TGTGCCAGTGGTGTTAGCGGGAGGGCCGCGAACACCGGGGAGCTGTTTTTT. Protein sequence: CASGVSGRAANTGELFF.

The genes are TRBV5-4 and TRBJ2-1; 8 bases match TRBD2. The length of the CDR3 is 15 residues. With V trimmed by 0 bases and J by 10 bases, 9 bases remained unmatched. Germline CDR1 and CDR2: SGHNT and YYREEE (reference sequence). The CDR3 DNA follows: TGTGCCAGCAGCTTGGAAGGGACTAGAGTGGGCGAGCAGTTCTTC. Translating it yields CASSLEGTRVGEQFF.

This clone was found once. V and J are TRBV7-2 and TRBJ1-1, with 8 positions matching TRBD1. The CDR3 spans 20 residues. Germline V gives CDR1 SGHTA, CDR2 FQGNSA. Trimming at V came to 0 bases and at J to 4 bases, leaving 19 bases not matched to a gene. CDR3 sequence: CASSLAHIRTGKTLGTEAFF. In DNA form, the CDR3 reads TGTGCCAGCAGCTTAGCGCATATCCGGACAGGGAAAACCCTAGGCACTGAAGCTTTCTTT.

In this sample, this clone turned up a few times. The chain combines TRBV7-9 with TRBJ2-7, with D perhaps being TRBD1 or TRBD2 (5 bases each). Per the germline V gene, CDR1 is SEHNR and CDR2 is FQNEAQ (reference sequence). CDR3 length: 11 residues. Trimming stripped 5 bases from V and 11 bases from J, with 13 bases between. Here the CDR3 DNA reads TGTGCCAGCAGCCCAGGGAGTTGGGAGTACTTC. It encodes CASSPGSWEYF.

The chain employs TRBV11-2 and TRBJ2-3, with D perhaps TRBD1 (5 bases). Per the germline V gene, CDR1 is SGHAT and CDR2 is FQNNGV. This CDR3 region has 18 residues. V gave up 1 base and J gave up 9 bases, with 26 bases separating them. The CDR3 reads CASSLGIIGHLRLGTQYF. In DNA form, the CDR3 reads TGTGCCAGCAGCTTAGGCATAATAGGACACCTACGGCTCGGCACGCAGTATTTT.

This clone showed up just a few times. This rearrangement joins TRBV7-9 to TRBJ1-5; D unresolved. Germline V lookup: CDR1 SEHNR, CDR2 FQNEAQ (reference sequence). The V and J ends lost 3 bases and 7 bases respectively, with 7 bases between them. CDR3 size: 12 residues. CDR3 region: CASSFPPQPQHF. CDR3 nucleotide sequence: TGTGCCAGCAGCTTCCCTCCACAGCCCCAGCATTTT.

The gene calls are TRBV7-3 and TRBJ2-7, with 7 bases lining up with TRBD2. Trimming removed 5 bases from V and 2 bases from J; junction bases left unmatched: 9. Germline lookup yields CDR1 SGHTA and CDR2 FQGTGA. The CDR3 covers 15 residues. The CDR3 here is CASSKASGGAYEQYF. The CDR3 coding sequence is TGTGCCAGCAGCAAAGCTAGCGGAGGGGCCTACGAGCAGTACTTC.

Only one count was recorded for this clone. The V call is TRBV19, the J call TRBJ2-7, with TRBD2 as a possible D gene (6 bases). The V and J ends lost 5 bases and 6 bases respectively, with 17 bases between them. The germline V gene has CDR1 LNHDA and CDR2 SQIVND (reference sequence). The CDR3 sequence is 14 residues long. This CDR3 reads CASSSTLTSSEQYF. The DNA for the CDR3 is TGTGCCAGTAGTTCTACCTTGACTAGTTCCGAGCAGTACTTC.

This clone showed up just once. The rearrangement uses TRBV6-1 and TRBJ2-3, with D perhaps matching TRBD2 (5 bases). The CDR3 has 15 amino acids. CDR1 and CDR2 (germline): MNHNS, SASEGT. Between the trimmed V and J ends, which lost 3 bases and 4 bases, there was a span of 14 bases. CDR3 coding DNA: TGTGCCAGCAGTGATGAGGGAGTCATACCAGATACGCAGTATTTT. It codes for CASSDEGVIPDTQYF.

The count of this clone is one. The chain employs TRBV29-1 and TRBJ2-3; 11 bases line up with TRBD2. V dropped 6 bases and J dropped 5; count of bases not matched to a gene: 4. This CDR3 contains 13 residues. Germline CDR1 is SQVTM and CDR2 is ANQGSEA. This chain's CDR3 is CSVLAGDGDTQYF. Here the CDR3 DNA reads TGCAGCGTACTAGCGGGAGATGGAGATACGCAGTATTTT.

This rearrangement joins TRBV7-8 to TRBJ2-3; a possible D gene is TRBD2 (6 bases). CDR1 SGHVS and CDR2 FQNEAQ come from the germline V gene. The CDR3 is 14 residues long. Trimming cost V 7 bases and J 3 bases, with 14 bases left between them. CDR3 in amino acids: CASTPTSRTDTQYF. The CDR3 DNA sequence: TGTGCCAGCACCCCGACTAGTAGAACAGATACGCAGTATTTT.

The CDR3 sequence is CASSFLAVTYNEQFF. CDR3 bases: TGTGCCAGCAGTTTTCTGGCGGTGACCTACAATGAGCAGTTCTTC. The genes are TRBV27 and TRBJ2-1; D ambiguous. Germline V CDR1 and CDR2: MNHEY, SMNVEV (reference sequence). This CDR3 is 15 amino acids long. V was cut by 3 bases and J by 2 bases, with 11 bases left in between.

In DNA form, the CDR3 reads TGTGCCAGCTCACCACCGATAGACGAGCAGTTCTTC. Its protein is CASSPPIDEQFF. The chain couples TRBV18 to TRBJ2-1; D is unresolved. V lost 0 bases and J 10 bases, leaving 7 bases between the germline ends. The length of the CDR3 is 12 residues. Germline assignment: CDR1 KGHSH and CDR2 LQKENI. Together with reference TRBV18 and TRBJ2-1, the CDR3 gives the full variable domain: NAGVMQNPRHLVRRRGQEARLRCSPMKGHSHVYWYRQLPEEGLKFMVYLQKENIIDESGMPKERFSAEFPKEGPSILRIQQVVRGDSAAYFCASSPPIDEQFFGPGTRLTVL.

The CDR3 DNA reads TGTGCTAGCAGTCCCGACAGGGGGCGAAAGAACAATGAGCAGTTCTTC. The encoded protein is CASSPDRGRKNNEQFF. The chain employs TRBV12-5 and TRBJ2-1; TRBD1 matches 10 bases. The CDR3 length is 16 residues. Germline CDR1 reads LGHNT; CDR2 reads FRNRAP. Losses at the gene ends were 9 bases for V and 5 bases for J; bases not matched to a gene: 13. The full variable domain, its missing parts supplied by reference TRBV12-5 and TRBJ2-1, is DARVTQTPRHKVTEMGQEVTMRCQPILGHNTVFWYRQTMMQGLELLAYFRNRAPLDDSGMPKDRFSAEMPDATLATLKIQPSEPRDSAVYFCASSPDRGRKNNEQFFGPGTRLTVL.

The chain links TRBV5-1 to TRBJ1-2; 9 nucleotides match TRBD1. Trimming cost V 0 bases and J 11 bases; bases outside gene matches: 8. CDR3 length: 14 amino acids. Germline V gene sequence: CDR1 SGHRS, CDR2 YFSETQ. CDR3 bases: TGCGCCAGCAGCTTGGGACAGGGGGAGGGCGCTTACACCTTC. It yields the protein CASSLGQGEGAYTF. The entire variable domain, with the rest obtained from reference TRBV5-1 and TRBJ1-2, is as follows: KAGVTQTPRYLIKTRGQQVTLSCSPISGHRSVSWYQQTPGQGLQFLFEYFSETQRNKGNFPGRFSGRQFSNSRSEMNVSTLELGDSALYLCASSLGQGEGAYTFGSGTRLTVV.

The CDR3 sequence is CASSRVWLDEQFF. The CDR3 nucleotides are TGTGCCAGCTCCCGAGTCTGGCTGGATGAGCAGTTCTTC. This chain uses TRBV18 with TRBJ2-1, with unresolved D. There are 13 residues in the CDR3. The germline gives CDR1 KGHSH, CDR2 LQKENI. Trimming removed 6 bases at V and 8 bases at J, with 14 bases between.

A remark on this clone: The sample carries other DNA sequences with the same CDR3. V is TRBV28 and J is TRBJ2-7; a weak D match, TRBD2 (5 bases). The CDR3 totals 12 residues. Germline V gene lookup returns CDR1 MDHEN and CDR2 SYDVKM. V dropped 2 bases and J dropped 4 bases, with 6 bases sitting between them. In DNA, the CDR3 is TGTGCCAGCAGTTTAGGACTTTACGAGCAGTACTTC. Translated: CASSLGLYEQYF.

The genes are TRBV30 and TRBJ1-4; D is perhaps TRBD1 (5 bases). The germline V gene encodes CDR1 GTSNPN and CDR2 SVGIG (reference sequence). The CDR3 extends over 15 amino acids. V was pared by 5 bases and J by 8 bases, with 21 bases between. CDR3 nucleotide sequence: TGTGCCTGGGGCACAGGTTCTACCACCACCGAAAAACTGTTTTTT. As protein: CAWGTGSTTTEKLFF.

This rearrangement joins TRBV27 to TRBJ2-1, with 11 bases fitting TRBD1. The CDR3 spans 16 residues. The germline gives CDR1 MNHEY, CDR2 SMNVEV (reference sequence). V shed 6 bases and J 4 bases; nucleotides not matched to a gene: 8. CDR3 nucleotide sequence: TGTGCCAGCAGAGGGACAGGGGGGGAATTTTACAATGAGCAGTTCTTC. Translation gives CASRGTGGEFYNEQFF.